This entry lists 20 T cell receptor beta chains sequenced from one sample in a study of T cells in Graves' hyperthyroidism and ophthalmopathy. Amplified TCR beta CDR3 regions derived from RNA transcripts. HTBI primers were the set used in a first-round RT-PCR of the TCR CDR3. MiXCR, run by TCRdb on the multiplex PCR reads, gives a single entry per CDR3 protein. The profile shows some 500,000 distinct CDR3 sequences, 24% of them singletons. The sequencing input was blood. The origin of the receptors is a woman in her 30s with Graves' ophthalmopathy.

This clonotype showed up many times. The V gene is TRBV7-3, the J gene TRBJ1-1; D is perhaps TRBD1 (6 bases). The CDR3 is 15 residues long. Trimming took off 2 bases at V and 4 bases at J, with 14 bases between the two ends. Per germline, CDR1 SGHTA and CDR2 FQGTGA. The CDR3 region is CASSLVPGVSTEAFF. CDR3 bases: TGTGCCAGCAGCTTAGTACCAGGGGTGAGCACTGAAGCTTTCTTT.

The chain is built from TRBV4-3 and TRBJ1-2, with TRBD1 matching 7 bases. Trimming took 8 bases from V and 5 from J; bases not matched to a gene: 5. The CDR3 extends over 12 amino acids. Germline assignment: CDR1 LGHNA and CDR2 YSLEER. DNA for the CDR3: TGCGCCAGCGGCCTGGGACAGTATGGCTACACCTTC. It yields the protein CASGLGQYGYTF.

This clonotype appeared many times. This CDR3 is CSAGGRGDYGYTF. For the CDR3, the DNA is TGCAGTGCTGGGGGTAGAGGTGACTATGGCTACACCTTC. The rearrangement links TRBV20-1 to TRBJ1-2; the D gene is possibly TRBD1 (5 bases). The CDR3 totals 13 residues. V lost 5 bases, J lost 3 bases, and 13 bases lay in between. Germline V gene data show CDR1 as DFQATT and CDR2 as SNEGSKA (reference sequence).

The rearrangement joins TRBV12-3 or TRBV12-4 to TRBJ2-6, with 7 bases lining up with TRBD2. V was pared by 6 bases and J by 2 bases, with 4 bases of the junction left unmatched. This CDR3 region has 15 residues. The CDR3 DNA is TGTGCCAGCAGCCCGGCGGGAGCTGGGGCCAACGTCCTGACTTTC. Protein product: CASSPAGAGANVLTF.

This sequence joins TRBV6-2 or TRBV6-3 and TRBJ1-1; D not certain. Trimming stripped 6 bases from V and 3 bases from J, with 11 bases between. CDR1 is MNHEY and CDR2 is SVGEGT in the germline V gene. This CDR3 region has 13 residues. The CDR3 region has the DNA TGTGCCAGCAGGTTGGCAGTATACACTGAAGCTTTCTTT. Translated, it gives CASRLAVYTEAFF.

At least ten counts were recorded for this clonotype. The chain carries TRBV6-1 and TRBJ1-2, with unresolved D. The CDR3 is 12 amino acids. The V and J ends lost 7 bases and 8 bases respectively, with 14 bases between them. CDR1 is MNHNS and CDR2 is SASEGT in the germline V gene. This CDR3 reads CASMNRPWGYTF. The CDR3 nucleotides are TGTGCCAGCATGAACCGCCCTTGGGGCTACACCTTC.

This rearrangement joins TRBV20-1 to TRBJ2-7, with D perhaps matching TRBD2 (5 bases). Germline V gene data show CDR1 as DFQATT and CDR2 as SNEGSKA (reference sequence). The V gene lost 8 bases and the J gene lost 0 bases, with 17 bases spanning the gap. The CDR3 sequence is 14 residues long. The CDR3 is CSSSPGSFSYEQYF. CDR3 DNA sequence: TGCAGTTCAAGTCCGGGATCCTTCTCCTACGAGCAGTACTTC.

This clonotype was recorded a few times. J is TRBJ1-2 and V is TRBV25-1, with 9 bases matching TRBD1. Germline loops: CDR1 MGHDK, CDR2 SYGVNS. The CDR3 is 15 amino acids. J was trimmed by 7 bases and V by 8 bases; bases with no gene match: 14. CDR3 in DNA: TGTGCCAGCCGGGGACGGAGACAGGGGGGGTTTGGCTACACCTTC. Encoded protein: CASRGRRQGGFGYTF.

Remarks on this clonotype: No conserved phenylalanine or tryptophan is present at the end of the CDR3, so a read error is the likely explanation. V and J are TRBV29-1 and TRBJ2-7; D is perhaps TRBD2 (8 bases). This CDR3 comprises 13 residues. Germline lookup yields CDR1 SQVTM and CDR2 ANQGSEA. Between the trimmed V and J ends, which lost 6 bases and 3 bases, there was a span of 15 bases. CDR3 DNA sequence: TGCAGCGTCGCAGCGGGGGACAGCTACGAGCAGTACCTC. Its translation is CSVAAGDSYEQYL.

DNA of the CDR3: TGTGCCAGCACCAGGGGGACTGCGGAGTCCCAGTACTTC. Translation: CASTRGTAESQYF. The rearrangement joins TRBV6-2 or TRBV6-3 to TRBJ2-5; D may be TRBD1 (7 bases). The germline V gene has CDR1 MNHEY and CDR2 SVGEGT. This CDR3 is built from 13 residues. Trimming shortened V by 7 bases and J by 9 bases, and 18 bases separated the two germline ends.

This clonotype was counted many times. Written as DNA, the CDR3 is TGTGCCAGCAGCCGGGAGGAGGGCTACGAGCAGTACTTC. Its protein product is CASSREEGYEQYF. The rearrangement joins TRBV6-2 or TRBV6-3 to TRBJ2-7; 7 positions agree with TRBD2. The CDR3 is made up of 13 amino acids. Losses at the gene ends were 6 bases for V and 3 bases for J; bases not matched to a gene: 5. Germline CDR1 and CDR2: MNHEY and SVGEGT.

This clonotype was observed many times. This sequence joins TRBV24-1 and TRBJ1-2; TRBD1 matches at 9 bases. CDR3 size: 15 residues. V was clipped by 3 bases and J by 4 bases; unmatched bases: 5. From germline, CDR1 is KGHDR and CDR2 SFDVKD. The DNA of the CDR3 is TGTGCCACCAGTGATCCCGGACAGGGGATCTATGGCTACACCTTC. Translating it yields CATSDPGQGIYGYTF.

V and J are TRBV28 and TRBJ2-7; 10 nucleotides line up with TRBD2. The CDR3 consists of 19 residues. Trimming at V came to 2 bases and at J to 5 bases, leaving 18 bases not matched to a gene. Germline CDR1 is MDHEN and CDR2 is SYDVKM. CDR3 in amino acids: CASSLGALAGAPYRHEQYF. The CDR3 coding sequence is TGTGCCAGCAGTTTAGGGGCGCTAGCGGGAGCCCCTTACCGTCACGAGCAGTACTTC.

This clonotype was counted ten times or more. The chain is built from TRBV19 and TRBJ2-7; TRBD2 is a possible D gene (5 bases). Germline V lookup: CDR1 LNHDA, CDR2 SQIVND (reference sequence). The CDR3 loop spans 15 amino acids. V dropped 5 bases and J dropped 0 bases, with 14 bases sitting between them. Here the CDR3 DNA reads TGTGCCAGTAGTCTCTACAGCGGAAGCTCCTACGAGCAGTACTTC. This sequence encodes CASSLYSGSSYEQYF.

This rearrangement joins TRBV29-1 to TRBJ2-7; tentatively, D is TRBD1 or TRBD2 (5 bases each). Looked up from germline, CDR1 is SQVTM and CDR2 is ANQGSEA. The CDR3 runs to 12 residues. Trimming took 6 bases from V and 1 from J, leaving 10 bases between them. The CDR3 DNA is TGCAGCGTCCGGGACGAGTCCTACGAGCAGTACTTC. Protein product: CSVRDESYEQYF.

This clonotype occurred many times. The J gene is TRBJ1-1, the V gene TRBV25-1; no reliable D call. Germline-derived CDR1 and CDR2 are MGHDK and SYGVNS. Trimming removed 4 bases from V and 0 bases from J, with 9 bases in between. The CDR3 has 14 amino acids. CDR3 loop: CASSASRMNTEAFF. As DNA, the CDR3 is TGTGCCAGCAGTGCAAGCAGGATGAACACTGAAGCTTTCTTT.

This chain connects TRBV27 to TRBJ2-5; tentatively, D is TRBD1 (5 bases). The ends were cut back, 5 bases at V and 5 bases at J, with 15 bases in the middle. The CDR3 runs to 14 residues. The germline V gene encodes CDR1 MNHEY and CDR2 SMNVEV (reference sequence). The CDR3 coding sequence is TGTGCCAGCAGTCCCCGGACAAGGGTGGAGACCCAGTACTTC. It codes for CASSPRTRVETQYF.

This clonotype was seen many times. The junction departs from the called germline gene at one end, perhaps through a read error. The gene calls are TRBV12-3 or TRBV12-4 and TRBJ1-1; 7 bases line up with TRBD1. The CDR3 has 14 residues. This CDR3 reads CASSLEGAGTKAFF. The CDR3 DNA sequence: TGTGCCAGCAGTTTAGAGGGGGCCGGCACTAAAGCTTTCTTT.

The CDR3 DNA follows: TGTGCCAGCAGGCGCGGACAGGTCTACGAGCAGTACTTC. Translating gives CASRRGQVYEQYF. V is TRBV6-1 and J is TRBJ2-7, with 7 bases aligning to TRBD1. Looked up from germline, CDR1 is MNHNS and CDR2 is SASEGT. The CDR3 runs to 13 residues. The V and J ends lost 6 bases and 3 bases, in that order; junction bases with no gene match: 5.

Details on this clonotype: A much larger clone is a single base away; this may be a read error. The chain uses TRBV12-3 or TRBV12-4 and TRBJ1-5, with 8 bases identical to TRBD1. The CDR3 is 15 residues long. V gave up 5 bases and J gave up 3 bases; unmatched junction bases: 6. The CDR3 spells CASSLWTGSNQPQHF. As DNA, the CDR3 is TGTGCCAGCAGTCTTTGGACAGGGTCCAATCAGCCCCAGCATTTT.